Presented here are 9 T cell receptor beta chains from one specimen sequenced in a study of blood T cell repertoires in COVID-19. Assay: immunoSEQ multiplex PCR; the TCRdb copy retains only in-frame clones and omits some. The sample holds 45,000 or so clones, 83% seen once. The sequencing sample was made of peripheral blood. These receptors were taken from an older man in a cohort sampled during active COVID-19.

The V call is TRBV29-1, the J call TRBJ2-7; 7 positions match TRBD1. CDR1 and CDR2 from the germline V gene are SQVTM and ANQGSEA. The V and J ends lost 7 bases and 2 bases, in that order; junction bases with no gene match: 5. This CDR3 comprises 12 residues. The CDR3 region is CSAGQVTYEQYF. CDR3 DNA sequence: TGCAGCGCAGGACAGGTAACCTACGAGCAGTACTTC.

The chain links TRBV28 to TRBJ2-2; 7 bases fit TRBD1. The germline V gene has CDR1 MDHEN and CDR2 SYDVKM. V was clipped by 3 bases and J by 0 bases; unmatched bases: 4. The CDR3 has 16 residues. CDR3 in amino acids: CASSLQQGANTGELFF. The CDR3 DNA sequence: TGTGCCAGCAGTTTGCAGCAGGGGGCGAACACCGGGGAGCTGTTTTTT.

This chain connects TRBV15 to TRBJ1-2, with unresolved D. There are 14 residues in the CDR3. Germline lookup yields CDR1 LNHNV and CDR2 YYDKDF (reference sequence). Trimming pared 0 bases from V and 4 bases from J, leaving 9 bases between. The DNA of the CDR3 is TGTGCCACCAGCAGAGATCGGGAAGCCTATGGCTACACCTTC. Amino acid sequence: CATSRDREAYGYTF.

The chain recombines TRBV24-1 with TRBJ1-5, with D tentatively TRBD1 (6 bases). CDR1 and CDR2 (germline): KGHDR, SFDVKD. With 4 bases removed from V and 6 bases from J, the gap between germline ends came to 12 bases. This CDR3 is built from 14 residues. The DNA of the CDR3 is TGTGCCACCAGTGACTCCCGGACAGCTCAGCCCCAGCATTTT. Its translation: CATSDSRTAQPQHF.

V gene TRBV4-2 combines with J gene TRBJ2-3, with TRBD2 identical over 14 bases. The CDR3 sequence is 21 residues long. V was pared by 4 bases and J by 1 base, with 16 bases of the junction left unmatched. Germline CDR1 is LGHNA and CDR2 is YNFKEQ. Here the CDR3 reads CASSLQQGTSGRGVGTDTQYF. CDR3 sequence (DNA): TGTGCCAGCAGCCTCCAACAGGGGACTAGCGGGAGAGGGGTGGGCACAGATACGCAGTATTTT.

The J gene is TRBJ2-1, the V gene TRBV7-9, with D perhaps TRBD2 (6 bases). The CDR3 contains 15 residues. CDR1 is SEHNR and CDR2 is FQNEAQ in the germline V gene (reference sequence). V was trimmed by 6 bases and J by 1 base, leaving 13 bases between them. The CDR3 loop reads CASRLAGGSYNEQFF. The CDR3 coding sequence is TGTGCCAGCAGACTTGCCGGGGGTTCCTACAATGAGCAGTTCTTC. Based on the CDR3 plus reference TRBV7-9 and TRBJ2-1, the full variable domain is DTGVSQNPRHKITKRGQNVTFRCDPISEHNRLYWYRQTLGQGPEFLTYFQNEAQLEKSRLLSDRFSAERPKGSFSTLEIQRTEQGDSAMYLCASRLAGGSYNEQFFGPGTRLTVL.

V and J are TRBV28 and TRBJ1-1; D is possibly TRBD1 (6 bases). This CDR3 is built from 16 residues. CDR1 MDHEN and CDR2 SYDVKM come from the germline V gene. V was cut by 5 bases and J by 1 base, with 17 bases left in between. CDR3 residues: CASSPSRGGRNTEAFF. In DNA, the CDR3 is TGTGCCAGCAGTCCATCAAGGGGGGGCCGGAACACTGAAGCTTTCTTT.

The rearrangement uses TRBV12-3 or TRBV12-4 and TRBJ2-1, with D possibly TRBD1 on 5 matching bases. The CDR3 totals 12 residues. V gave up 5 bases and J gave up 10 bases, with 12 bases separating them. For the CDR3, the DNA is TGTGCCAGCAGTGGCAGGGTCTGGGAGCAGTTCTTC. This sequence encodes CASSGRVWEQFF.

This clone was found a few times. The CDR3 spells CASSLWDRANTGELFF. CDR3 bases: TGTGCCAGCTCACTTTGGGACAGGGCGAACACCGGGGAGCTGTTTTTT. The chain carries TRBV18 and TRBJ2-2; 9 positions match TRBD1. Germline trimming cut 4 bases from V and 0 bases from J; bases unmatched to any gene: 3. The CDR3 contains 16 residues. CDR1 and CDR2 (germline): KGHSH, LQKENI.